What follows describes a single T cell receptor beta chain. Its antigen is as yet unknown. They built TCR cDNA with 5'RACE template switching, a step that put in a universal primer site and UMIs. TCRdb recomputed calls from the 5' RACE reads with MiXCR, one row per CDR3 protein. The table includes about 630,000 distinct CDR3 sequences, 9% to 15% detected once. The CDR3 extends over 15 amino acids. Trimming cost V 6 bases and J 0 bases; bases outside gene matches: 5. Germline V gene lookup returns CDR1 SGHTA and CDR2 FQGNSA. The source of the sample is a study of T cells after yellow fever vaccination. Regarding the study as a whole: The secondary response was weaker, and its peak arrived faster, on day 5 versus 15. Highly abundant clonotypes carried over from the bulk population could end up in FACS-sorted repertoires as contaminants. Primary-vaccination clones mostly resurfaced post-booster (96% CD4, 85% to 90% CD8).

The chain carries TRBV7-2 and TRBJ2-7; 10 nucleotides agree with TRBD2. Source: PBMCs, taken on the day of the yellow fever booster vaccination. The source is a young man who received the YFV17D yellow fever vaccine. This CDR3 reads CASSHSGRTSYEQYF. The DNA of the CDR3 is TGTGCCAGCAGTCATAGCGGGAGGACCTCCTACGAGCAGTACTTC.